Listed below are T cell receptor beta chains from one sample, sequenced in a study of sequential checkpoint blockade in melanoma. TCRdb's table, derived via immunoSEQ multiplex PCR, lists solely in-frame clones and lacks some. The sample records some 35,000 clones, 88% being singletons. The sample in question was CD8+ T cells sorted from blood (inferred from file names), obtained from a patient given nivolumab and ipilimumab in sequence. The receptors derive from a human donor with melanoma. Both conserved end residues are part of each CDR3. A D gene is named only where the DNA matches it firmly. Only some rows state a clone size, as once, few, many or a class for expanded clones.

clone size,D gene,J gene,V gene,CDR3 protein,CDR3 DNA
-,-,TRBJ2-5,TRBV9,CASTAMGSSGETQYF,TGTGCCAGCACCGCCATGGGCTCATCGGGGGAGACCCAGTACTTC
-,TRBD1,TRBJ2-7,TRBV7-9,CASSSDVRTGGTWEQYF,TGTGCCAGCAGCTCCGACGTGAGGACAGGGGGGACTTGGGAGCAGTACTTC
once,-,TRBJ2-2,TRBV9,CASSPRRANTGELFF,TGTGCCAGCAGCCCACGGCGGGCGAACACCGGGGAGCTGTTTTTT
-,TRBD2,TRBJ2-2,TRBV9,CASSVGSGSGGELFF,TGTGCCAGCAGCGTAGGTAGCGGGAGTGGCGGGGAGCTGTTTTTT
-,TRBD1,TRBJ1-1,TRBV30,CAWSPGQGLDTEAFF,TGTGCCTGGAGTCCGGGACAGGGTTTGGACACTGAAGCTTTCTTT
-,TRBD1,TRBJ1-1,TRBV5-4,CASSRDRSLADTEAFF,TGTGCCAGCAGCCGGGACAGGAGTTTGGCTGACACTGAAGCTTTCTTT
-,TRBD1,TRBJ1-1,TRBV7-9,CASSSLDRVGTEAFF,TGTGCCAGCAGCTCCTTAGACAGGGTGGGCACTGAAGCTTTCTTT
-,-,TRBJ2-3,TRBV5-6,CASSRNDPRVTDTQYF,TGTGCCAGCAGCCGGAACGACCCGCGGGTTACAGATACGCAGTATTTT
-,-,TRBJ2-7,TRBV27,CASSPNGMGYEQYF,TGTGCCAGCAGTCCCAACGGGATGGGGTACGAGCAGTACTTC
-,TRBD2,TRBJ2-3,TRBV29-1,CSVDGEGLDTQYF,TGCAGCGTTGATGGGGAGGGGTTGGATACGCAGTATTTT
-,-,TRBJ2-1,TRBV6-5,CASRGSAYNEQFF,TGTGCCAGCCGGGGGAGTGCTTACAATGAGCAGTTCTTC
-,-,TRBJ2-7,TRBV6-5,CASSYSTSAGVPEQYF,TGTGCCAGCAGTTACTCCACGTCGGCAGGGGTGCCCGAGCAGTACTTC
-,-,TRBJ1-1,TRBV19,CASSIPRRDTEAFF,TGTGCCAGTAGTATCCCCCGGCGGGACACTGAAGCTTTCTTT
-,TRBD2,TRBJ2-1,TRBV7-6,CASSLDRGGYNEQFF,TGTGCCAGCAGCTTAGACCGCGGGGGCTACAATGAGCAGTTCTTC
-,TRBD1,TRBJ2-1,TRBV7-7,CASSWDRGNEQFF,TGTGCCAGCAGCTGGGACAGGGGTAATGAGCAGTTCTTC
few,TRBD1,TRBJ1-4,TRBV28,CASSLRTGPNEKLFF,TGTGCCAGCAGTTTACGGACAGGGCCTAATGAAAAACTGTTTTTT
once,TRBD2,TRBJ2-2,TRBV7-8,CASSQLPRDYSHTGELFF,TGTGCCAGCAGCCAACTACCCCGGGACTACTCCCACACCGGGGAGCTGTTTTTT
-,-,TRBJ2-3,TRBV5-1,CASSLANAGGDTQYF,TGCGCCAGCAGCTTGGCCAATGCGGGTGGGGATACGCAGTATTTT
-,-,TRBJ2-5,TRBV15,CATSRAQGLQETQYF,TGTGCCACCAGCAGAGCCCAGGGATTACAAGAGACCCAGTACTTC
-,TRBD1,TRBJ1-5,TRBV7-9,CASSDTRQGGHQPQHF,TGTGCCAGCAGCGATACCAGACAGGGAGGCCATCAGCCCCAGCATTTT
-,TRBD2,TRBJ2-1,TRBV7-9,CASSLIDSGTYNEQFF,TGTGCCAGCAGCTTAATAGATAGCGGGACCTACAATGAGCAGTTCTTC
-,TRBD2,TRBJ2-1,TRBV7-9,CASSEKRLAGVEEQFF,TGTGCCAGCAGCGAGAAAAGACTAGCGGGAGTTGAAGAGCAGTTCTTC
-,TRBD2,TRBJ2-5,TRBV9,CASSVGLAGIQETQYF,TGTGCCAGCAGCGTAGGGCTAGCGGGTATCCAAGAGACCCAGTACTTC
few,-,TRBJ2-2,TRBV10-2,CASSEGVLALNTGELFF,TGCGCCAGCAGTGAGGGGGTACTAGCACTGAACACCGGGGAGCTGTTTTTT
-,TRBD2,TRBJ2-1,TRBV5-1,CASSLTGLAGVEQFF,TGCGCCAGCAGCCTGACGGGACTAGCGGGAGTTGAGCAGTTCTTC
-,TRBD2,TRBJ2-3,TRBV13,CASSLGQGAGPSGRVTDTQYF,TGTGCCAGCAGCTTAGGCCAAGGTGCCGGTCCTAGCGGGAGAGTAACAGATACGCAGTATTTT
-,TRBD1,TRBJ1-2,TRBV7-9,CASSLWRTGGDYGYTF,TGTGCCAGCAGCTTATGGCGGACAGGGGGCGACTATGGCTACACCTTC
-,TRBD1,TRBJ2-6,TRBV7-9,CASSHTGTVGSGANVLTF,TGTGCCAGCAGCCATACCGGGACAGTGGGCTCTGGGGCCAACGTCCTGACTTTC
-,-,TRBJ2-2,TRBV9,CASSVDGSEAGELFF,TGTGCCAGCAGCGTAGACGGGAGTGAAGCCGGGGAGCTGTTTTTT
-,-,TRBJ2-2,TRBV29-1,CSTEGGYTGELFF,TGCAGCACGGAAGGAGGTTACACCGGGGAGCTGTTTTTT
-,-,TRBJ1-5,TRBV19,CASRPHRYSNQPQHF,TGTGCCAGTAGACCTCACAGGTATAGCAATCAGCCCCAGCATTTT
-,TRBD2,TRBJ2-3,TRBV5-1,CASSVGLAGGHADTQYF,TGCGCCAGCAGCGTGGGACTAGCGGGAGGTCATGCAGATACGCAGTATTTT
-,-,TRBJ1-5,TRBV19,CASSITGFQPQHF,TGTGCCAGTAGTATAACAGGGTTTCAGCCCCAGCATTTT
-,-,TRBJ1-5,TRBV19,CASSTHNSNQPQHF,TGTGCCAGTAGTACCCACAATAGCAATCAGCCCCAGCATTTT
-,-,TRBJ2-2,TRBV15,CATSGEVPQYDTGELFF,TGTGCCACCAGCGGAGAGGTCCCACAGTATGACACCGGGGAGCTGTTTTTT
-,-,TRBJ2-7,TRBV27,CASSPNLRYEQYF,TGTGCCAGCAGTCCTAATTTACGGTACGAGCAGTACTTC
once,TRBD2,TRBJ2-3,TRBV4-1,CASSQLAGITDTQYF,TGCGCCAGCAGCCAACTAGCGGGGATCACAGATACGCAGTATTTT
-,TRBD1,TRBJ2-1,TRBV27,CASRTGDPINEQFF,TGTGCCAGCAGGACAGGGGATCCCATCAATGAGCAGTTCTTC
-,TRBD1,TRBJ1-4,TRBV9,CASSVGTGWGEKLFF,TGTGCCAGCAGCGTAGGGACAGGGTGGGGTGAAAAACTGTTTTTT
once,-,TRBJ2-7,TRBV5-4,CASSLKTGEGEQYF,TGTGCCAGCAGCCTAAAGACCGGAGAGGGCGAGCAGTACTTC
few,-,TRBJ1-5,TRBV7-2,CATWGGIRNQPQHF,TGTGCCACATGGGGGGGGATCCGCAATCAGCCCCAGCATTTT
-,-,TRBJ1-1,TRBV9,CASSVGEITEAFF,TGTGCCAGCAGCGTAGGGGAGATCACTGAAGCTTTCTTT
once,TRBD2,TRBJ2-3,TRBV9,CASSVDTSGSTDTQYF,TGTGCCAGCAGCGTAGATACTAGCGGGAGCACAGATACGCAGTATTTT
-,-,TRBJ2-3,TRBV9,CASSPTWGDTDTQYF,TGTGCCAGCAGCCCGACTTGGGGAGATACAGATACGCAGTATTTT
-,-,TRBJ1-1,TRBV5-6,CASSYGGGTEAFF,TGTGCCAGCAGCTACGGGGGGGGCACTGAAGCTTTCTTT
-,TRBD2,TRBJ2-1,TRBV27,CASSLTGLAVYNEQFF,TGTGCCAGCAGTTTAACCGGACTAGCGGTATACAATGAGCAGTTCTTC
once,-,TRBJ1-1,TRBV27,CASSLSGDMNTEAFF,TGTGCCAGCAGTTTATCGGGAGATATGAACACTGAAGCTTTCTTT
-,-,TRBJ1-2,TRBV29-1,CSVETGHINYGYTF,TGCAGCGTTGAAACCGGACACATTAACTATGGCTACACCTTC